This T cell receptor (beta chain) originates from a study of cytomegalovirus exposure and HLA in healthy donors. Study information: In a later analysis, the roughly 120 validation repertoires were reported to have used the same platform as the approximately 670 first-cohort repertoires. Study-wide results and limits: The authors confirmed in vitro that a few CMV-associated chains were specific for CMV antigens.

Germline V gives CDR1 DFQATT, CDR2 SNEGSKA (reference sequence). The CDR3 extends over 11 amino acids. The V end lost 5 bases, the J end lost 5 bases, and 10 bases lay between the germline ends. A word on this clone: What it recognizes is unknown.

Repertoires were generated with immunoSEQ multiplex PCR, while TCRdb's copy carries only in-frame clones and drops some. The sample has 200,000 or so clones, around nine tenths seen once. These donors were members of the roughly 120-subject validation cohort, a group separate from the approximately 680-subject first cohort. The rearrangement uses TRBV20-1 and TRBJ2-7, with a tentative D call TRBD1 (5 bases). The sample was PBMCs. The origin of this receptor is a woman in her late teens or twenties in good health and CMV-seronegative. Written as DNA, the CDR3 is TGCAGTGCTTACCAGGGCAACGAGCAGTACTTC. Protein product: CSAYQGNEQYF.